Each of the 9 T cell receptor beta chains below was sequenced from the same sample in a study of T-cell memory formation after mild COVID-19. TCRdb redid the calling of the 5' RACE reads with MiXCR, one entry per CDR3 protein. This sample has approximately 410,000 distinct CDR3 sequences, with 20% to 30% found just once. Sequenced input: PBMCs or a T cell subset sorted from them (not recorded which). These receptors all come from an adult woman who had mild COVID-19 (a few samples of this study predate the infection). Cell type and time point are not known.

This clonotype has a handful of counts. Here the CDR3 reads CASSLAPGGADTQYF. Written as DNA, the CDR3 is TGTGCCAGCAGTTTAGCGCCGGGGGGGGCAGATACGCAGTATTTT. The chain links TRBV12-3 or TRBV12-4 to TRBJ2-3; TRBD2 matches 8 bases. The CDR3 is made up of 15 amino acids. The J segment lost 4 bases and the V segment lost 0 bases, leaving 3 bases of the junction unmatched.

This clonotype occurred many times. This rearrangement joins TRBV6-5 to TRBJ1-1; TRBD1 aligns across 10 bases. From germline, CDR1 is MNHEY and CDR2 SVGAGI. This CDR3 has 15 residues. J lost 0 bases, V lost 6 bases, and 4 bases had no gene match. This CDR3 is CASRTGGYVNTEAFF. For the CDR3, the DNA is TGTGCCAGCAGGACAGGGGGCTATGTGAACACTGAAGCTTTCTTT.

This clonotype is a singleton in its sample. The chain carries TRBV7-6 and TRBJ2-7; 10 bases agree with TRBD1. Germline trimming cut 5 bases from V and 9 bases from J; bases unmatched to any gene: 7. The CDR3 has 13 amino acids. Germline CDR1 and CDR2: SGHVS and FNYEAQ. CDR3 region: CASSRGQGSGQYF. CDR3 bases: TGTGCCAGCAGCCGGGGACAGGGGTCGGGGCAGTACTTC.

The genes are TRBV2 and TRBJ1-1, with D possibly being TRBD1 (5 bases). Germline CDR1 SNHLY, CDR2 FYNNEI. Trimming removed 7 bases at V and 2 bases at J, with 14 bases between. This CDR3 comprises 14 residues. The CDR3 DNA reads TGTGCCAGCACCCTCCGGGGCCGAAACACTGAAGCTTTCTTT. This encodes CASTLRGRNTEAFF. The full variable domain, its missing parts supplied by reference TRBV2 and TRBJ1-1, is EPEVTQTPSHQVTQMGQEVILRCVPISNHLYFYWYRQILGQKVEFLVSFYNNEISEKSEIFDDQFSVERPDGSNFTLKIRSTKLEDSAMYFCASTLRGRNTEAFFGQGTRLTVV.

The rearrangement joins TRBV15 to TRBJ2-5, with D tentatively TRBD1 or TRBD2 (6 bases each). Trimming stripped 3 bases from V and 5 bases from J, with 19 bases between. The CDR3 consists of 16 residues. Germline CDR1 is LNHNV and CDR2 is YYDKDF (reference sequence). The CDR3 protein is CATSSGKIGGHETQYF. DNA of the CDR3: TGTGCCACCAGCAGTGGAAAAATTGGGGGGCATGAGACCCAGTACTTC.

V usage is TRBV27 and J usage is TRBJ1-6, with D uncertain. Germline CDR1 reads MNHEY; CDR2 reads SMNVEV (reference sequence). V was clipped by 2 bases and J by 7 bases, with 6 bases between them. The CDR3 length is 13 residues. The CDR3 spells CASSLDHNSPLHF. As DNA, the CDR3 is TGTGCCAGCAGTTTAGACCACAATTCACCCCTCCACTTT.

The chain joins TRBV5-1 to TRBJ2-3; D remains ambiguous. The germline CDR1 and CDR2 sequences are SGHRS and YFSETQ. This CDR3 comprises 14 residues. Trimming cost V 1 base and J 0 bases, with 6 bases left between them. The CDR3 is CASSLQTSTDTQYF. The CDR3 DNA reads TGCGCCAGCAGCTTGCAGACTAGCACAGATACGCAGTATTTT.

This chain uses TRBV12-3 or TRBV12-4 with TRBJ2-2; D possibly corresponds to TRBD1 (5 bases). The CDR3 runs to 13 residues. V was pared by 6 bases and J by 5 bases, with 10 bases between. CDR3 DNA sequence: TGTGCCAGCAGGTTGACAGATACCGGGGAGCTGTTTTTT. Residues: CASRLTDTGELFF.

The V and J genes are TRBV6-5 and TRBJ1-2; the D gene is possibly TRBD1 (6 bases). Germline-derived CDR1 and CDR2 are MNHEY and SVGAGI. There are 14 residues in the CDR3. Trimming removed 6 bases at V and 2 bases at J, with 13 bases between. The CDR3 is CASRLNQGNYGYTF. CDR3 nucleotide sequence: TGTGCCAGCAGGCTCAACCAGGGGAACTATGGCTACACCTTC.